This T cell receptor (beta chain) comes out of a study of a mutant IDH1 vaccine in newly diagnosed glioma. Note on this clone: The antigen remains undetermined.

The time point: week 11, during vaccination. Every single dose of the vaccine, 300 ug of mutant IDH1 20-mer peptide, came with topical imiquimod. Donor tumors were new WHO grade 3 or 4 IDH1-mutant, ATRX-lost astrocytomas. Data came from immunoSEQ multiplex PCR; TCRdb stores just in-frame clones and leaves some out. The sample lists about 130,000 clones, about 80% seen once, with under 7% in the top ten. Germline values: CDR1 SNHLY, CDR2 FYNNEI. Trimming pared 4 bases from V and 0 bases from J, leaving 15 bases between. The CDR3 is 16 residues long. General study findings and limits: Pseudoprogression appears to have had no connection to changes in top peripheral T cell clonotypes.

This chain joins TRBV2 and TRBJ1-1, with D unresolved. This specimen was PBMCs, taken from a glioma patient whose treatment included an IDH1 peptide vaccine. The sequence was collected from a middle-aged man with glioma. The CDR3 nucleotides read TGTGCCAGCAGTGGGGCTCCGATGGAAATGAACACTGAAGCTTTCTTT. It specifies CASSGAPMEMNTEAFF.